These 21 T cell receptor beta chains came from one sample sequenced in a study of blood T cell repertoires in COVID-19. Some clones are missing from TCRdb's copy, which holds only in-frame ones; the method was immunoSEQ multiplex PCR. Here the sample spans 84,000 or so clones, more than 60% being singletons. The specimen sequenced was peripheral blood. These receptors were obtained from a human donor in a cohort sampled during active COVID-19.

CDR3 amino acids: CASSLGTGRYEQYF. The CDR3 bases are TGCGCCAGCAGCCTCGGGACAGGTCGTTACGAGCAGTACTTC. This chain uses TRBV5-1 with TRBJ2-7; TRBD1 matches at 8 bases. This CDR3 is built from 14 residues. Germline CDR1 SGHRS, CDR2 YFSETQ. With 4 bases clipped from V and 4 bases from J, the junction kept 7 bases outside the gene matches.

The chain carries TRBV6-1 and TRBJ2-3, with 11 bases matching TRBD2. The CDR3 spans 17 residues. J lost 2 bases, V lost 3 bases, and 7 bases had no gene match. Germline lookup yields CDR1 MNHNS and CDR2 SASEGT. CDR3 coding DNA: TGTGCCAGCAGTGACCCGGGACTAGCGGACCACACAGATACGCAGTATTTT. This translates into CASSDPGLADHTDTQYF.

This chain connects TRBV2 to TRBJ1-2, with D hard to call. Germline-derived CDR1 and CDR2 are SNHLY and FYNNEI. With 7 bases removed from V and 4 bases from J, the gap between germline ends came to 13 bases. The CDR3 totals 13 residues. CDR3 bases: TGTGCCAGCAAGAGGGTTATCGGCTATGGCTACACCTTC. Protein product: CASKRVIGYGYTF.

The CDR3 protein is CASSERRQGPFPEAFF. The CDR3, as DNA: TGTGCCAGCAGTGAACGCCGGCAGGGTCCTTTCCCTGAAGCTTTCTTT. This chain joins TRBV2 and TRBJ1-1, with D possibly being TRBD1 (5 bases). CDR3 length equals 16 residues. Trimming shortened V by 2 bases and J by 6 bases, and 19 bases separated the two germline ends. The germline gives CDR1 SNHLY, CDR2 FYNNEI. The full variable domain, in which reference TRBV2 and TRBJ1-1 provide the parts outside the CDR3, is EPEVTQTPSHQVTQMGQEVILRCVPISNHLYFYWYRQILGQKVEFLVSFYNNEISEKSEIFDDQFSVERPDGSNFTLKIRSTKLEDSAMYFCASSERRQGPFPEAFFGQGTRLTVV.

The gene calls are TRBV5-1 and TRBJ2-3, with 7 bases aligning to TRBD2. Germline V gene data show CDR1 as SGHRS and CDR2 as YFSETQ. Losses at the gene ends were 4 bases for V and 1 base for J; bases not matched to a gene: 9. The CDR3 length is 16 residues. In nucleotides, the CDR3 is TGCGCCAGCAGCGAAACTCGGGGGGTTCGCACAGATACGCAGTATTTT. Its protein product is CASSETRGVRTDTQYF.

The CDR3 DNA follows: TGTGCCAGCAGCGATACAGGATCTGGAAACACCATATATTTT. Translated, it gives CASSDTGSGNTIYF. This chain joins TRBV9 and TRBJ1-3; maybe TRBD1 (5 bases). The CDR3 is 14 amino acids. V was shortened by 3 bases and J by 1 base, with 8 bases between the two germline ends. The V gene's germline CDR1 is SGDLS and CDR2 YYNGEE.

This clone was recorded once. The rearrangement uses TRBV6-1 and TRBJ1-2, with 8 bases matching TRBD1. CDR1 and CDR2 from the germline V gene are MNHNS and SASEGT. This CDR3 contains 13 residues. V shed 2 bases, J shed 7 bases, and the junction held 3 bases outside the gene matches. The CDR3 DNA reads TGTGCCAGCAGTGAACCAGGGGGCGGTGGCTACACCTTC. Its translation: CASSEPGGGGYTF.

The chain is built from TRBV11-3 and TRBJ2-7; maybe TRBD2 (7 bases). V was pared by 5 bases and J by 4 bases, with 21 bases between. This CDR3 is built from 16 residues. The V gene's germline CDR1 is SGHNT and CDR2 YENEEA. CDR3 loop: CASSLVGGGEDYEQYF. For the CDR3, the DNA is TGTGCCAGCAGCCTAGTGGGGGGGGGCGAAGATTACGAGCAGTACTTC.

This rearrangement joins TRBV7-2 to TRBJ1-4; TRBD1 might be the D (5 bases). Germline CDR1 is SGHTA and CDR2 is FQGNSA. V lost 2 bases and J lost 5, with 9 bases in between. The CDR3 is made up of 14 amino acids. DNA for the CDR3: TGTGCCAGCAGCTTAAGACAGAGAAATGAAAAACTGTTTTTT. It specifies CASSLRQRNEKLFF.

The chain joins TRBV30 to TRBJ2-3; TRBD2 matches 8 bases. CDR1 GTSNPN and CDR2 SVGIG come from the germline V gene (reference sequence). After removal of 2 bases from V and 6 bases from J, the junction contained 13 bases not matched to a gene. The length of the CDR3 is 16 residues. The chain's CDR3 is CAWSQGTGGAPDTQYF. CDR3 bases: TGTGCCTGGAGTCAGGGGACCGGGGGGGCCCCCGATACGCAGTATTTT. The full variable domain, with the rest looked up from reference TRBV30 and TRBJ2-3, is SQTIHQWPATLVQPVGSPLSLECTVEGTSNPNLYWYRQAAGRGLQLLFYSVGIGQISSEVPQNLSASRPQDRQFILSSKKLLLSDSGFYLCAWSQGTGGAPDTQYFGPGTRLTVL.

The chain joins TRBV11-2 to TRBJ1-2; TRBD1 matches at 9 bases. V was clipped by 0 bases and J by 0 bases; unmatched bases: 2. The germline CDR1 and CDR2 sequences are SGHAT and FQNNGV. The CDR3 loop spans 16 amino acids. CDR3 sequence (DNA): TGTGCCAGCAGCTTAGATTGGGACAGGGCTAACTATGGCTACACCTTC. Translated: CASSLDWDRANYGYTF.

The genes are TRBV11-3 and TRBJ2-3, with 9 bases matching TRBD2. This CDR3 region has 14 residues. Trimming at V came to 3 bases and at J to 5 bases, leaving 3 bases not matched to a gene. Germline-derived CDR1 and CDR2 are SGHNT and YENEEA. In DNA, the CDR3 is TGTGCCAGCAGCTTGACTAGCGGAGAAGATACGCAGTATTTT. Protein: CASSLTSGEDTQYF.

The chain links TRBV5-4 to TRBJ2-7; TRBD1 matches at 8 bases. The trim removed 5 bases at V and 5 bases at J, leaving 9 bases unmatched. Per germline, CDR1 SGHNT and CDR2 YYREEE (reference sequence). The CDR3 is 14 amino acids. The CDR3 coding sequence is TGTGCCAGCAGGGATGGACAGGGACAACACGAGCAGTACTTC. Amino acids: CASRDGQGQHEQYF.

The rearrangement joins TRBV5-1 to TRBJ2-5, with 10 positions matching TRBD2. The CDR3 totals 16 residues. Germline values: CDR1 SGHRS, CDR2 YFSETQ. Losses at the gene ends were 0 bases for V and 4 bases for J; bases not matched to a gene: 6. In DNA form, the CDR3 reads TGCGCCAGCAGCTTGGCGCTAGCGGGGGAGATAGAGACCCAGTACTTC. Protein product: CASSLALAGEIETQYF.

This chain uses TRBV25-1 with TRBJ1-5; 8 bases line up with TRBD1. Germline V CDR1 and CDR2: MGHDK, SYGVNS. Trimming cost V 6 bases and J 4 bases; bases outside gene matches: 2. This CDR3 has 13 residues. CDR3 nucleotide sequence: TGTGCCAGCAGAAACAGGGGGAATCAGCCCCAGCATTTT. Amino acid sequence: CASRNRGNQPQHF.

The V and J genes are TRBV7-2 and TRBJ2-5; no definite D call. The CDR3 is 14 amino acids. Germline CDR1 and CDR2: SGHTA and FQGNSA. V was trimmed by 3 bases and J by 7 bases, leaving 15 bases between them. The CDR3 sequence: CASSLTPPARTQYF. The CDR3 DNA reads TGTGCCAGCAGCTTGACCCCCCCCGCTAGGACCCAGTACTTC.

In nucleotides, the CDR3 is TGTGCCAGTAGTCGGTCTCACGTATCTGGAAACACCATATATTTT. Protein sequence: CASSRSHVSGNTIYF. V and J are TRBV19 and TRBJ1-3; no clear D. Germline CDR1 and CDR2: LNHDA and SQIVND (reference sequence). Trimming left V 5 bases short and J 1 base short, with 12 bases between. CDR3 length: 15 residues.

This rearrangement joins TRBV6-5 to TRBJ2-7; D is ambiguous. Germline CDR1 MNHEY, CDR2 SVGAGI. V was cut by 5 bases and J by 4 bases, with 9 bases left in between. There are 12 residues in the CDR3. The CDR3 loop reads CASSTPAYEQYF. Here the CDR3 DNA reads TGTGCCAGCAGTACCCCCGCGTACGAGCAGTACTTC.

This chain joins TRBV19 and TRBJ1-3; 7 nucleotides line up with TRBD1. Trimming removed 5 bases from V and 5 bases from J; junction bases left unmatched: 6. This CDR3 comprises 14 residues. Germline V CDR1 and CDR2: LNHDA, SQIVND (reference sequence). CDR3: CASSVRDRRNTIYF. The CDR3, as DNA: TGTGCCAGTAGTGTCCGGGACAGAAGAAACACCATATATTTT.

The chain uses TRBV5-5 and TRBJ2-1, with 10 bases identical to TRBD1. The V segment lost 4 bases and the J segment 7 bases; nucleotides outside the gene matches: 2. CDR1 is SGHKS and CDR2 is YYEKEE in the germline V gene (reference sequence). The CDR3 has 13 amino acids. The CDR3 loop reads CASSRDRGNEQFF. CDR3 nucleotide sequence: TGTGCCAGCAGCCGGGACAGGGGTAATGAGCAGTTCTTC.

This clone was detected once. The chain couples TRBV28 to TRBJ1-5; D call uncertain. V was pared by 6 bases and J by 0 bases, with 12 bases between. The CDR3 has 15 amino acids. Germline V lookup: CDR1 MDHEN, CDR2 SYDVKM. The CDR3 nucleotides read TGTGCCAGCAGCCCGACTACGGTTAGCAATCAGCCCCAGCATTTT. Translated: CASSPTTVSNQPQHF.